The 20 T cell receptor beta chains below were found in one sample sequenced in a study of T cell clonality in common variable immunodeficiency. Sequenced by immunoSEQ multiplex PCR; TCRdb stores in-frame clones only, minus some. The specimen has 25,000 to 35,000 clones, none found just once. The antigens of these receptors remain unknown. Study-level points and caveats: In common variable immunodeficiency, TCR beta chains reportedly carried fewer deletions and N-nucleotide insertions.

The material sequenced was peripheral blood mononuclear cells. Receptors were obtained from a human donor with common variable immunodeficiency.

About this clone itself: The CDR3 is cut off 3 residues early in the read; its end comes from the germline J gene. The chain combines TRBV7-9 with TRBJ2-7, with D uncertain. Per the germline V gene, CDR1 is SEHNR and CDR2 is FQNEAQ (reference sequence). V was pared by 7 bases and J by 2 bases, with 15 bases between. The CDR3 spans 14 residues. The sequenced CDR3 bases are TGTGCCAGCATCGGTCGCCCCCCGGCCTACGAG. It is translated as CASIGRPPAYE. The whole CDR3 sequence is CASIGRPPAYEQYF.

By proportion, this clone is medium-sized. Read data end 3 residues before the CDR3 end; the end is taken from the germline J gene. The chain links TRBV15 to TRBJ1-1; 7 bases match TRBD1. Germline V CDR1 and CDR2: LNHNV, YYDKDF (reference sequence). The CDR3 totals 13 residues. Trimming removed 8 bases from V and 4 bases from J; junction bases left unmatched: 7. The DNA read from the CDR3 is TGTGCCACCGCCAGGCAGGGGGTCACTGAA. Encoded protein: CATARQGVTE. From start to end, the CDR3 is CATARQGVTEAFF.

This clone was seen only a few times. Germline is not matched at one junction end, which may reflect a read error. Read sequence stops 3 residues before the CDR3 end, and the germline J gene provides the missing end. The rearrangement uses TRBV7-7 and TRBJ1-2, with D unclear. Germline V gene data show CDR1 as SSHAT and CDR2 as FNYEAQ (reference sequence). This CDR3 contains 16 residues. The CDR3 DNA, read in part, is TGTGCTAGCAGCTTAGCGCGGCAGCGATTTAACTATGGC. Translating it yields CASSLARQRFNYG. The full-length CDR3 reads as CASSLARQRFNYGYTF.

There are many counts of this clone. The read falls 3 residues short of the CDR3 end, and the missing part is taken from the germline J gene. The chain couples TRBV19 to TRBJ2-6; TRBD1 is a possible D gene (6 bases). V lost 6 bases and J 4 bases, leaving 10 bases between the germline ends. The CDR3 covers 14 residues. CDR1 is LNHDA, CDR2 SQIVND, per germline (reference sequence). The sequenced CDR3 bases are TGTGCCAGTAGCCCAGGGGCCGGGGCCAACGTC. Its translation is CASSPGAGANV. The full CDR3 reads CASSPGAGANVLTF.

This clone was counted only a few times. The CDR3 end falls 3 residues outside the read, so it is completed with the germline J gene. The chain recombines TRBV13 with TRBJ2-7, with 7 nucleotides matching TRBD2. The germline CDR1 and CDR2 sequences are PRHDT and FYEKMQ (reference sequence). The CDR3 runs to 14 residues. After removal of 4 bases from V and 6 bases from J, the junction contained 9 bases not matched to a gene. The CDR3 DNA, read in part, is TGTGCCAGCAGCTCACCCCAGCGGGGAACCGAG. It codes for CASSSPQRGTE. The entire CDR3 protein reads CASSSPQRGTEQYF.

Judged by abundance, this clone is medium-sized (0.01 to 0.1%). One end of the junction is discordant with germline, which a read error may explain. The CDR3 end falls 3 residues outside the read, so it is completed with the germline J gene. At the DNA level, this CDR3 is encoded by other sequences in the same sample as well. The V gene is TRBV4-2, the J gene TRBJ1-2; unclear D gene. The germline CDR1 and CDR2 sequences are LGHNA and YNFKEQ. This CDR3 has 13 amino acids. CDR3 sequence reads: CASSQDRNYGYTF. The covered CDR3 bases are TGCGCCAGCAGCCAAGATCGGAACTATGGC.

This clone was picked up many times. The read falls 3 residues short of the CDR3 end, and the missing part is taken from the germline J gene. This chain joins TRBV7-8 and TRBJ2-1; 9 bases map to TRBD1. The junction had 7 bases not matched to a gene; V was cut back by 3 bases and J by 4 bases. The CDR3 sequence is 16 residues long. Germline V CDR1 and CDR2: SGHVS, FQNEAQ. CDR3 bases read: TGTGCCAGCAGCTTTACGGGACAGGGTTTGTACAATGAG. Residues: CASSFTGQGLYNE. The whole CDR3 protein is CASSFTGQGLYNEQFF.

This clone turned up a few times. The DNA ends 3 residues before the CDR3 does, and the rest of the CDR3 is filled in from the germline J gene. V is TRBV2 and J is TRBJ2-7; TRBD1 is a possible D gene (6 bases). CDR3 length: 12 amino acids. CDR1 and CDR2 (germline): SNHLY, FYNNEI. The V end lost 5 bases, the J end lost 2 bases, and 7 bases lay between the germline ends. CDR3 region: CASSQGTYEQYF. Partial CDR3 DNA: TGTGCCAGCAGTCAGGGGACCTACGAG.

For this clone: The read falls 3 residues short of the CDR3 end, and the missing part is taken from the germline J gene. The chain joins TRBV7-6 to TRBJ2-6; TRBD1 matches 11 bases. V shed 3 bases, J shed 0 bases, and the junction held 4 bases outside the gene matches. Germline CDR1 SGHVS, CDR2 FNYEAQ. The CDR3 has 18 amino acids. CDR3 DNA (partial): TGTGCCAGCAGCTTGAGGACAGGGGGCCTCTCTGGGGCCAACGTC. It specifies CASSLRTGGLSGANV. The CDR3 as a whole reads CASSLRTGGLSGANVLTF.

Note on this clone: The read terminates 3 residues ahead of where the CDR3 ends, so the germline J gene completes it. The chain carries TRBV7-2 and TRBJ1-5; D is unresolved. V lost 2 bases and J 8 bases, leaving 10 bases between the germline ends. The CDR3 totals 13 residues. The germline CDR1 and CDR2 sequences are SGHTA and FQGNSA. Here the CDR3 reads CASSLRVDKPQHF. The covered CDR3 bases are TGTGCCAGCAGCTTAAGGGTGGATAAGCCC.

A note on this clone: The junction departs from the called germline gene at one end, perhaps through a read error. The observed sequence ends 3 residues before the CDR3 terminus, with the missing tail filled in from the germline J gene. The chain joins TRBV7-3 to TRBJ2-2, with TRBD1 as a possible D gene (6 bases). Per the germline V gene, CDR1 is SGHTA and CDR2 is FQGTGA. This CDR3 has 13 residues. CDR3 DNA (partial): TGTTCCAGCAGCCCACAGGGAACCGGGGAG. It encodes CSSSPQGTGE. The full CDR3 sequence reads CSSSPQGTGELFF.

With respect to this clone: The CDR3 extends 3 residues past the end of the read, so its final part is completed from the germline J gene. The chain is built from TRBV6-2 or TRBV6-3 and TRBJ2-1, with 8 bases that match TRBD2. Germline trimming cut 2 bases from V and 3 bases from J; bases unmatched to any gene: 3. The CDR3 loop spans 15 amino acids. Germline CDR1 and CDR2: MNHEY and SVGEGT. CDR3 amino acids: CASSYHGGGYNEQFF. CDR3 bases read: TGTGCCAGCAGTTACCACGGGGGGGGCTACAATGAG.

This clone was seen repeatedly, ten times or more. The CDR3 spells CASSLAARGGGETQYF. The part of the CDR3 DNA that was read is TGCGCCAGCAGCTTGGCCGCTAGGGGGGGTGGAGAGACC. The chain is built from TRBV5-1 and TRBJ2-5; tentatively, D is TRBD2 (7 bases). The read is 3 residues too short to cover the CDR3 end, so that end is filled in from the germline J gene. The V gene lost 0 bases and the J gene lost 4 bases, with 16 bases spanning the gap. The CDR3 contains 16 residues. Germline V gives CDR1 SGHRS, CDR2 YFSETQ.

Details on this clone: The DNA ends 3 residues before the CDR3 does, and the rest of the CDR3 is filled in from the germline J gene. V gene TRBV30 combines with J gene TRBJ1-5; unclear D gene. Trimming removed 1 base from V and 2 bases from J, with 6 bases in between. Germline-derived CDR1 and CDR2 are GTSNPN and SVGIG (reference sequence). There are 13 residues in the CDR3. CDR3 in amino acids: CAWSGQGNQPQHF. The CDR3 bases that were read are TGTGCCTGGAGTGGGCAGGGCAATCAGCCC.

This clone was observed a few times. Read coverage stops 3 residues before the CDR3 terminus; the germline J gene supplies the remainder. The chain couples TRBV5-1 to TRBJ2-1; D unresolved. The germline CDR1 and CDR2 sequences are SGHRS and YFSETQ. V was shortened by 1 base and J by 0 bases, with 11 bases between the two germline ends. The CDR3 runs 16 residues. CDR3 amino acids: CASSLHADGSYNEQFF. The part of the CDR3 DNA that was read is TGCGCCAGCAGCTTGCACGCAGATGGCTCCTACAATGAG.

This clone was picked up a small number of times. Coverage ceases 3 residues before the CDR3 finishes, and the germline J gene fills in the end. The chain recombines TRBV2 with TRBJ2-5; 7 bases are a match to TRBD1. Germline CDR1 SNHLY, CDR2 FYNNEI. Germline trimming cut 6 bases from V and 1 base from J; bases unmatched to any gene: 8. This CDR3 has 15 residues. CDR3 region: CASRGSDRIQETQYF. Partial CDR3 DNA: TGTGCCAGCAGGGGGTCGGACAGGATCCAAGAGACC.

Of note for this clone: The read comes to an end 3 residues before the CDR3 does, leaving the germline J gene to fill in the end. The V call is TRBV30, the J call TRBJ2-2; TRBD1 agrees at 8 bases. This CDR3 has 13 residues. With 5 bases clipped from V and 6 bases from J, the junction kept 5 bases outside the gene matches. Germline loops: CDR1 GTSNPN, CDR2 SVGIG (reference sequence). The CDR3 DNA, read in part, is TGTGCCTGGGGACAGGGATGGTCCGGGGAG. Translating gives CAWGQGWSGE. The CDR3, in full, reads CAWGQGWSGELFF.

Turning to this clone: The sequence runs out 3 residues before the end of the CDR3; the remainder is reconstructed from the germline J gene. J is TRBJ2-7 and V is TRBV20-1, with 8 bases identical to TRBD1. The germline CDR1 and CDR2 sequences are DFQATT and SNEGSKA (reference sequence). V dropped 5 bases and J dropped 6; count of bases not matched to a gene: 9. The CDR3 extends over 13 amino acids. The covered CDR3 bases are TGCAGTGCTTCGGACAGGGTAGGATTCGAG. Translating gives CSASDRVGFE. The full CDR3 protein reads CSASDRVGFEQYF.

This clone has ten or more counts. At one boundary the junction diverges from the germline segment, which might be a read error. The sequence runs out 3 residues before the end of the CDR3; the remainder is reconstructed from the germline J gene. V usage is TRBV4-2 and J usage is TRBJ2-5; maybe TRBD1 (6 bases). CDR3 size: 14 residues. Per germline, CDR1 LGHNA and CDR2 YNFKEQ. The chain's CDR3 is CASSQGVGAETQYF. The sequenced CDR3 bases are TGCGCCAGCAGCCAAGGGGTGGGGGCGGAGACC.

The sample holds many counts of this clone. Sequencing ends 3 residues short of the CDR3 end; the germline J gene provides the rest. The rearrangement uses TRBV5-1 and TRBJ1-4, with 10 bases aligning to TRBD1. V lost 5 bases and J lost 8; bases outside the gene matches: 3. Germline V gives CDR1 SGHRS, CDR2 YFSETQ. This CDR3 has 13 residues. The part of the CDR3 DNA that was read is TGCGCCAGCAGTGGGACAGGGGAAGAAAAA. Translation: CASSGTGEEK. The entire CDR3 protein reads CASSGTGEEKLFF.